This is a list of T cell receptor beta chains from one sample in a study of CD8 T cells in ankylosing spondylitis. One entry per CDR3 protein results from TCRdb running MiXCR on the 5' RACE reads. The profile covers hundreds of thousands of distinct CDR3 sequences, with about 10% appearing a single time and approximately 0.5% taken by the ten largest. The sample comprised blood, either unsorted or a sorted T cell fraction (not recorded which). The receptors stem from a male donor with ankylosing spondylitis. CDR3s include the opening cysteine and the closing phenylalanine or tryptophan. The order of the fields is J gene, D gene, V gene, clone size, CDR3 DNA, CDR3 protein. A D gene is named only where the DNA matches it firmly. Some rows have no size entry. The others give once, few or many, or a class for an expanded clone.

J: TRBJ2-3
D: TRBD1
V: TRBV27
size: NA
DNA: TGTGCCAGCAGGACAGGGCTAAGCACAGATACGCAGTATTTT
CDR3: CASRTGLSTDTQYF

J: TRBJ1-4
D: NA
V: TRBV6-1
size: NA
DNA: TGTGCCAGCACGGACAGATGGGATGCAACTAATGAAAAACTGTTTTTT
CDR3: CASTDRWDATNEKLFF

J: TRBJ1-2
D: NA
V: TRBV4-3
size: few
DNA: TGCGCCAGCAGCCAAAGAGGGAAAGGCTACACCTTC
CDR3: CASSQRGKGYTF

J: TRBJ2-2
D: TRBD1
V: TRBV5-1
size: few
DNA: TGCGCCAGCAGGAGTGGTCCTCGGACAGGGGCAGGCACCGGGGAGCTGTTTTTT
CDR3: CASRSGPRTGAGTGELFF

J: TRBJ2-3
D: NA
V: TRBV29-1
size: few
DNA: TGCAGCGTTAAGGAGGGTTTTGCAGATACGCAGTATTTT
CDR3: CSVKEGFADTQYF

J: TRBJ2-7
D: NA
V: TRBV4-3
size: NA
DNA: TGCGCCAGCAGCCAAGATCTGGACATGGGGTACGAGCAGTACTTC
CDR3: CASSQDLDMGYEQYF

J: TRBJ1-2
D: NA
V: TRBV20-1
size: NA
DNA: TGCAGTGCTAGAAACGAGGGGTTTACTAACTATGGCTACACCTTC
CDR3: CSARNEGFTNYGYTF

J: TRBJ2-7
D: TRBD1
V: TRBV28
size: NA
DNA: TGTGCCAGCAGTTTGGTGGGCAGGGGGCGAGTCTACGAGCAGTACTTC
CDR3: CASSLVGRGRVYEQYF

J: TRBJ2-6
D: NA
V: TRBV6-1
size: NA
DNA: TGTGCCAGCTCGGCAACCCCCGGGGCCAACGTCCTGACTTTC
CDR3: CASSATPGANVLTF

J: TRBJ1-2
D: TRBD1
V: TRBV20-1
size: NA
DNA: TGCAGTGCTAGCCCGGGACAGAACTATGGCTACACCTTC
CDR3: CSASPGQNYGYTF